This T cell receptor beta chain was identified in a study of T cells in Graves' hyperthyroidism and ophthalmopathy. This clonotype was found many times. RNA transcripts yielded amplified TCR beta CDR3 regions. In the first-round RT-PCR of the TCR CDR3, the HTBI primer set was used. One entry per CDR3 protein, called by TCRdb with MiXCR from the multiplex PCR reads. The table shows 350,000 or so distinct CDR3 sequences, with 18% occurring only once. Germline V gives CDR1 SGHRS, CDR2 YFSETQ. J gave up 5 bases and V 7 bases, and 11 bases lay outside the gene matches. The CDR3 is made up of 14 amino acids. Criteria for exclusion of patients were uncontrolled infection, other autoimmune disease, pregnancy or lactation.

The receptor was isolated from a woman between 35 and 50 years old with Graves' ophthalmopathy. Sequenced sample: blood. The chain employs TRBV5-1 and TRBJ2-7, with TRBD2 identical over 8 bases. This chain's CDR3 is CASCLGGRLDEQYF. CDR3 nucleotide sequence: TGCGCCAGCTGCCTCGGCGGGAGGCTTGACGAGCAGTACTTC. Supplemented by reference TRBV5-1 and TRBJ2-7, the full variable domain reads KAGVTQTPRYLIKTRGQQVTLSCSPISGHRSVSWYQQTPGQGLQFLFEYFSETQRNKGNFPGRFSGRQFSNSRSEMNVSTLELGDSALYLCASCLGGRLDEQYFGPGTRLTVT.